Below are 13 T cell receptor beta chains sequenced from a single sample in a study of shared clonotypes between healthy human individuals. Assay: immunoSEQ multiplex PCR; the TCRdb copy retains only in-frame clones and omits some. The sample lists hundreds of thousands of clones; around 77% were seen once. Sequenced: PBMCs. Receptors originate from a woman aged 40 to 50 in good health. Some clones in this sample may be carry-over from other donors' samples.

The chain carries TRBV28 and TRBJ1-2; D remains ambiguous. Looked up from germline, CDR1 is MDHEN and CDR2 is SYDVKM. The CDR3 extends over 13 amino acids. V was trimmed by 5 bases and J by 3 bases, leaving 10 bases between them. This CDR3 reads CASSGPGDYGYTF. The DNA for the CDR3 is TGTGCCAGCAGTGGACCTGGGGACTATGGCTACACCTTC.

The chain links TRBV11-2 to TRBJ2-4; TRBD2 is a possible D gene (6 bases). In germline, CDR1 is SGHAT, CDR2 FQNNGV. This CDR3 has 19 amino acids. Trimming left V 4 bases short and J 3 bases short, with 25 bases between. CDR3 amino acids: CASSSRLVRAFGGKNIQYF. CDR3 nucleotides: TGTGCCAGCAGCTCCCGACTAGTCAGAGCCTTTGGTGGCAAAAACATTCAGTACTTC. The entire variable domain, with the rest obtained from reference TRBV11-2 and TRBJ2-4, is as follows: EAGVAQSPRYKIIEKRQSVAFWCNPISGHATLYWYQQILGQGPKLLIQFQNNGVVDDSQLPKDRFSAERLKGVDSTLKIQPAKLEDSAVYLCASSSRLVRAFGGKNIQYFGAGTRLSVL.

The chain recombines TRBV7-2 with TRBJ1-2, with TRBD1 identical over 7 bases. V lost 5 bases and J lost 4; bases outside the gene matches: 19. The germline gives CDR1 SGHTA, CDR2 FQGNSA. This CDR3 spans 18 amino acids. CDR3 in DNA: TGTGCCAGCAGCCACGCCACCCCTGACAGGGTTCCTGGCTATGGCTACACCTTC. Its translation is CASSHATPDRVPGYGYTF.

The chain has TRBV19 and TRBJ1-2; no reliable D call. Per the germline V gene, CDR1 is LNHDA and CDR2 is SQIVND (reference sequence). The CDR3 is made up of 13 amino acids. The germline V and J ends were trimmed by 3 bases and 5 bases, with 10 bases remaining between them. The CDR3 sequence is CASSMAVPYGYTF. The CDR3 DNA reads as TGTGCCAGTAGTATGGCGGTACCTTATGGCTACACCTTC.

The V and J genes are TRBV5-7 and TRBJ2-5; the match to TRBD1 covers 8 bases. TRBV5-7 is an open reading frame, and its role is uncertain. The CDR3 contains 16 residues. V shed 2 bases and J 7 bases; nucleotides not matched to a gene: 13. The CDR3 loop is CASSLQGVSPPGTQYF. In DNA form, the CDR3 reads TGTGCCAGCAGCTTACAGGGGGTGAGTCCTCCAGGGACCCAGTACTTC.

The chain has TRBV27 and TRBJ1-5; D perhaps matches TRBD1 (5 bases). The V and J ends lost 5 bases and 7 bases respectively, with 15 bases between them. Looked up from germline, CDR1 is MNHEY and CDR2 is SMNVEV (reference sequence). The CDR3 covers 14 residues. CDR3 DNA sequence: TGTGCCAGCAGTCCCATCGGGGGAGGACAGCCCCAGCATTTT. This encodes CASSPIGGGQPQHF.

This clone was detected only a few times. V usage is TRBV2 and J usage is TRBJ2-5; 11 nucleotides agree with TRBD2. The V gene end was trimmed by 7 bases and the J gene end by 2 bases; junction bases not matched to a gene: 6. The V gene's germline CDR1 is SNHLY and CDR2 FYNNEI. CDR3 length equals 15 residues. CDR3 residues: CASMSLAGGQETQYF. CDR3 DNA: TGTGCCAGCATGTCGCTAGCGGGAGGACAAGAGACCCAGTACTTC.

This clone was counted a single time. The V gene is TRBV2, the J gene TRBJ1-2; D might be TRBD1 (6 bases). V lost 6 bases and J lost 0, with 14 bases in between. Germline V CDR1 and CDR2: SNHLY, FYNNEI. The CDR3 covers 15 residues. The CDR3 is CASRPRTATNYGYTF. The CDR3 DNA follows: TGTGCCAGCAGACCTCGGACAGCTACTAACTATGGCTACACCTTC.

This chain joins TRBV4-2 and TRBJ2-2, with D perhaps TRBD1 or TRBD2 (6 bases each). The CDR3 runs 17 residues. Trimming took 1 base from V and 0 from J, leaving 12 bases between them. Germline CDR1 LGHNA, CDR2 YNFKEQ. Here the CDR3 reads CASSQVRGAANTGELFF. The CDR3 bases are TGTGCCAGCAGCCAAGTTAGGGGGGCAGCGAACACCGGGGAGCTGTTTTTT.

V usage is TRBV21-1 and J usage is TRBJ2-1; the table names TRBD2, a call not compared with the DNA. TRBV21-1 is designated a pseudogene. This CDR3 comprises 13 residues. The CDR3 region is CASSTGTFDEQFF. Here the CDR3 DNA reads TGTGCCAGCAGCACCGGGACTTTCGATGAGCAGTTCTTC.

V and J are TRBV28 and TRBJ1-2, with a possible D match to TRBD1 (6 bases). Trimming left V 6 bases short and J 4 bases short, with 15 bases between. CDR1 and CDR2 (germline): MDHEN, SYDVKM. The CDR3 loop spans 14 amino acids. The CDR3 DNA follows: TGTGCCAGCAGCCTGACAGGACCCCTCTATGGCTACACCTTC. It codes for CASSLTGPLYGYTF.

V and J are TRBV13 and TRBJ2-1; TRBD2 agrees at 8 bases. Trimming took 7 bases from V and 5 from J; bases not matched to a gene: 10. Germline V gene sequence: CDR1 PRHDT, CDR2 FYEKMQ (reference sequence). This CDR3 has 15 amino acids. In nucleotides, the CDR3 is TGTGCCAGCACCCTTTTTGGTAGCGGGAACAATGAGCAGTTCTTC. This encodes CASTLFGSGNNEQFF.

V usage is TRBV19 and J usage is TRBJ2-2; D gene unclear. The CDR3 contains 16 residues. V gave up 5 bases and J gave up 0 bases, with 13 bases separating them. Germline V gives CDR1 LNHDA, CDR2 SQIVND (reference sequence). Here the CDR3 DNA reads TGTGCCAGTAGTTCCCAACCGGCCCCGAACACCGGGGAGCTGTTTTTT. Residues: CASSSQPAPNTGELFF. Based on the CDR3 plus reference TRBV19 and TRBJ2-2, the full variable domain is DGGITQSPKYLFRKEGQNVTLSCEQNLNHDAMYWYRQDPGQGLRLIYYSQIVNDFQKGDIAEGYSVSREKKESFPLTVTSAQKNPTAFYLCASSSQPAPNTGELFFGEGSRLTVL.